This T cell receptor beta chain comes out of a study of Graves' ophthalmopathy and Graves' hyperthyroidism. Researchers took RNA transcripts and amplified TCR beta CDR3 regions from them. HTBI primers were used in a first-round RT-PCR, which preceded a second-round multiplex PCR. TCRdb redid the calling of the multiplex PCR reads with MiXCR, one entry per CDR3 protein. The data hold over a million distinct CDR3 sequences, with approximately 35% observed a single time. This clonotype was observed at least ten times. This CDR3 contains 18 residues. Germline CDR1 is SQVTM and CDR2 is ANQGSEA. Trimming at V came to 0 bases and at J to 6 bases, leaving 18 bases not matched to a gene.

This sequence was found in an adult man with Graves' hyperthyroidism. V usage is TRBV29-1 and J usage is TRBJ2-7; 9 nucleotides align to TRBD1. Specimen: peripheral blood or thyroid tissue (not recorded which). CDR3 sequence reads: CSVEDQGVGGQGPVEQYF. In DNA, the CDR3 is TGCAGCGTTGAAGATCAGGGGGTCGGGGGACAGGGACCCGTCGAGCAGTACTTC.